The rows below give T cell receptor beta chains drawn from one sample of a study of neurological immune-mediated disorders. TCRdb re-analysed the 5' RACE reads in MiXCR, keeping a single row per CDR3 protein. Of some 86,000 distinct CDR3 sequences listed, roughly 2.6% are singletons. The sequenced sample was PBMCs. The receptors shown here come from a woman aged 25 to 39 with multiple sclerosis. The CDR3 runs from the conserved cysteine through the conserved F or W. Each record gives: D gene, J gene, clone size, V gene, CDR3 DNA, CDR3 protein. A D gene is named only where the DNA matches it firmly. The size entry gives once, few, many, or a class for an expanded clone.

D gene: TRBD2
J gene: TRBJ2-3
clone size: many
V gene: TRBV5-1
CDR3 DNA: TGCGCCAGCAGCCTAGCGGGAGGGCCATCAGATACGCAGTATTTT
CDR3 protein: CASSLAGGPSDTQYF

D gene: NA
J gene: TRBJ2-1
clone size: many
V gene: TRBV5-1
CDR3 DNA: TGCGCCAGCAGCCTGGGTGGGGGGCTCAATGAGCAGTTCTTC
CDR3 protein: CASSLGGGLNEQFF

D gene: TRBD1
J gene: TRBJ2-7
clone size: many
V gene: TRBV5-1
CDR3 DNA: TGCGCCAGCAGCTTGGGTCAGGGGGTCGAGCAGTACTTC
CDR3 protein: CASSLGQGVEQYF

D gene: TRBD1
J gene: TRBJ1-2
clone size: many
V gene: TRBV5-1
CDR3 DNA: TGCGCCAGCAGCCCCACCGGGACAGATAACTATGGCTACACCTTC
CDR3 protein: CASSPTGTDNYGYTF

D gene: TRBD1
J gene: TRBJ1-3
clone size: many
V gene: TRBV7-9
CDR3 DNA: TGTGCCAGCAGCCTTTTTGGGGACAGATCCTCTGGAAACACCATATATTTT
CDR3 protein: CASSLFGDRSSGNTIYF

D gene: NA
J gene: TRBJ2-7
clone size: many
V gene: TRBV5-6
CDR3 DNA: TGTGCCAGCAGCTTTTCGGCAATAGGTCGAGGTTCCTACGAGCAGTACTTC
CDR3 protein: CASSFSAIGRGSYEQYF

D gene: NA
J gene: TRBJ1-2
clone size: many
V gene: TRBV7-8
CDR3 DNA: TGTGCCAGCAGCTTAGTAGGTTACGGCTACACCTTC
CDR3 protein: CASSLVGYGYTF

D gene: NA
J gene: TRBJ2-1
clone size: many
V gene: TRBV9
CDR3 DNA: TGTGCCAGCAGCGTAGCACCCCAGGGGGGAGCGGTAGGGGGTGAGCAGTTCTTC
CDR3 protein: CASSVAPQGGAVGGEQFF

D gene: NA
J gene: TRBJ2-4
clone size: many
V gene: TRBV27
CDR3 DNA: TGTGCCAGCAGTTCGCCTGGACTTCTAGCCAAAAACATTCAGTACTTC
CDR3 protein: CASSSPGLLAKNIQYF

D gene: NA
J gene: TRBJ1-1
clone size: many
V gene: TRBV7-2
CDR3 DNA: TGTGCCAGCAGCCCTGGCCCAGCTGGCATTGAAGCTTTCTTT
CDR3 protein: CASSPGPAGIEAFF

D gene: NA
J gene: TRBJ1-2
clone size: many
V gene: TRBV20-1
CDR3 DNA: TGCAGTGCTAGGAGCAGCTCAGGGTATGGCTACACCTTC
CDR3 protein: CSARSSSGYGYTF

D gene: TRBD2
J gene: TRBJ2-7
clone size: many
V gene: TRBV9
CDR3 DNA: TGTGCCAGCAGCAAGACTAGCGCTAACTACGAGCAGTACTTC
CDR3 protein: CASSKTSANYEQYF

D gene: TRBD2
J gene: TRBJ2-1
clone size: many
V gene: TRBV20-1
CDR3 DNA: TGCAGTGCCCCTGGACTAGCTGTGTATTACAATGAGCAGTTCTTC
CDR3 protein: CSAPGLAVYYNEQFF

D gene: NA
J gene: TRBJ2-7
clone size: many
V gene: TRBV15
CDR3 DNA: TGTGCCACCAGCAGAGGCCGGGGAGCCGTGGGCTACGAGCAGTACTTC
CDR3 protein: CATSRGRGAVGYEQYF